Here is one TCR beta chain with its context. The antigen remains undetermined. MiXCR, run by TCRdb on the reads, gives a single entry per CDR3 protein. The sample includes hundreds of thousands of distinct CDR3 sequences, less than 40% of them seen just once. This specimen comes from a study of T cell repertoires in cytomegalovirus infection. Looked up from germline, CDR1 is SGHTA and CDR2 is FQGNSA. This CDR3 region has 14 residues. Trimming pared 2 bases from V and 4 bases from J, leaving 9 bases between. Study conclusions and caveats: Carriers of CMV plus the relevant HLA were identified by cumulative public TCR beta family frequency.

The clonotype comes from a human donor in good health (CMV status not recorded). Some clones in this sample may be carry-over from other donors' samples. The rearrangement joins TRBV7-2 to TRBJ2-1, with unresolved D. Sequencing input: PBMCs. The CDR3 spells CASSLKSLYNEQFF. CDR3 DNA: TGTGCCAGCAGCTTAAAATCTTTGTACAATGAGCAGTTCTTC.